This T cell receptor (beta chain) emerged from a study of blood T cell repertoires in COVID-19. Across the study: Some COVID-19 samples were acute and others convalescent; all came from the United States, Italy and Spain. From T cells, B-cell-depleted T cells, or PBMCs came the material, which was cDNA or gDNA.

V gave up 5 bases and J gave up 0 bases, with 11 bases separating them. This CDR3 is 14 amino acids long. CDR1 SNHLY and CDR2 FYNNEI come from the germline V gene. In the source study's methods: The assay estimated nucleated cells by amplifying reference gene primers. The assay was immunoSEQ multiplex PCR, and TCRdb's table has in-frame clones only and misses some. D and trimming were read from the DNA, whereas the V and J calls and clone size are those reported in that table. The repertoire holds about 72,000 clones, with 82% as singletons. Sequenced input: peripheral blood. The TCR sequence derives from a human donor in a cohort sampled during active COVID-19. V and J are TRBV2 and TRBJ2-7; a weak D match, TRBD2 (5 bases). The CDR3: CASSRELSSYEQYF. The CDR3, as DNA: TGTGCCAGCAGTAGGGAGCTGAGCTCCTACGAGCAGTACTTC.